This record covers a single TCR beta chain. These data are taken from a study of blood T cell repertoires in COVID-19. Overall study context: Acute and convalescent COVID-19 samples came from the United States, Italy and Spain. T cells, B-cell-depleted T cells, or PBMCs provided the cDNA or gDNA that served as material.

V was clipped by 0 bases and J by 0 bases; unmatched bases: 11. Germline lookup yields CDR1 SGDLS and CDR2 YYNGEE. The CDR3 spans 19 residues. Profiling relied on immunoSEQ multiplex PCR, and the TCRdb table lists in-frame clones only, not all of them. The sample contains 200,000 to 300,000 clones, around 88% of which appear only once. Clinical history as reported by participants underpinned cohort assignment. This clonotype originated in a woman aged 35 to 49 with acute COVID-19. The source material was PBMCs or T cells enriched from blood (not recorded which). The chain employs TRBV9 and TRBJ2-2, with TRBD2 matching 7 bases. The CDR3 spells CASSVGTRAQFANTGELFF. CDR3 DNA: TGTGCCAGCAGCGTAGGGACTAGAGCCCAGTTCGCGAACACCGGGGAGCTGTTTTTT. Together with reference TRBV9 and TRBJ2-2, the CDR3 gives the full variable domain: DSGVTQTPKHLITATGQRVTLRCSPRSGDLSVYWYQQSLDQGLQFLIQYYNGEERAKGNILERFSAQQFPDLHSELNLSSLELGDSALYFCASSVGTRAQFANTGELFFGEGSRLTVL.